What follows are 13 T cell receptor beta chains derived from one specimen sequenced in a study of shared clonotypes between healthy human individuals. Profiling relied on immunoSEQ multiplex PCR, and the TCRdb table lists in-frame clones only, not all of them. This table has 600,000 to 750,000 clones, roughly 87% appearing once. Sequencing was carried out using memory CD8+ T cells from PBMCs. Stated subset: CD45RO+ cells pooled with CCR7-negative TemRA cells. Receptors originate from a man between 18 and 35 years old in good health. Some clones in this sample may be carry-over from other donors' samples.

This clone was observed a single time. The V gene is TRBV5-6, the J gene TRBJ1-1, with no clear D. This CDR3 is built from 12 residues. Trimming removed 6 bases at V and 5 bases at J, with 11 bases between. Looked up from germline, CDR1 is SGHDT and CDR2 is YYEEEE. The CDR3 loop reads CASKAGTTEAFF. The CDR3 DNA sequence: TGTGCCAGCAAGGCGGGCACAACTGAAGCTTTCTTT.

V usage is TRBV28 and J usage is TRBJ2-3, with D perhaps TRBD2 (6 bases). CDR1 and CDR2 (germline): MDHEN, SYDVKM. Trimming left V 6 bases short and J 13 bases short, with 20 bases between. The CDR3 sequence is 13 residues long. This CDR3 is CASSIRTGVPEYF. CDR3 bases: TGTGCCAGCAGCATAAGAACGGGAGTACCCGAGTATTTT.

The CDR3 DNA reads TGTGCCAGCACCGCCCTAGGGTTAGGCACTGAAGCTTTCTTT. Translated: CASTALGLGTEAFF. J is TRBJ1-1 and V is TRBV28; D remains unclear. This CDR3 is built from 14 residues. V gave up 7 bases and J gave up 4 bases, with 16 bases separating them. Germline CDR1 MDHEN, CDR2 SYDVKM.

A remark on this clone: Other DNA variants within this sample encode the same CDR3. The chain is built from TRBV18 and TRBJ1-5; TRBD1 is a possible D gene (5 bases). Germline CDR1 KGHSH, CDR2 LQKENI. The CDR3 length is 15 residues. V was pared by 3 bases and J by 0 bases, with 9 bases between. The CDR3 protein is CASSPQGYSNQPQHF. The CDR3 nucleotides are TGTGCCAGCTCACCGCAGGGATATAGCAATCAGCCCCAGCATTTT.

The CDR3 spells CASSQDRDRGRRTDTQYF. DNA for the CDR3: TGTGCCAGCAGCCAAGATCGGGACAGGGGACGGCGAACAGATACGCAGTATTTT. The rearrangement uses TRBV14 and TRBJ2-3; 10 nucleotides agree with TRBD1. CDR3 length equals 18 residues. The J segment lost 3 bases and the V segment lost 0 bases, leaving 9 bases of the junction unmatched. The germline V gene has CDR1 SGHDN and CDR2 FVKESK.

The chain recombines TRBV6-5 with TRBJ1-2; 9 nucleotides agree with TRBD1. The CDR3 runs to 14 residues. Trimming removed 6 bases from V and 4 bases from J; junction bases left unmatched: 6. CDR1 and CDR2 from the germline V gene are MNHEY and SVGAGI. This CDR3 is CASRTGGPLYGYTF. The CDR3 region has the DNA TGTGCCAGCAGGACAGGGGGTCCCCTCTATGGCTACACCTTC.

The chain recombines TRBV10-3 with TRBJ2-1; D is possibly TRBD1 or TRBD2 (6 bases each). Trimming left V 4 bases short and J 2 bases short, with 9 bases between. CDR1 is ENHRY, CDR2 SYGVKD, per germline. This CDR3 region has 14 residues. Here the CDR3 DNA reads TGTGCCATCAGTGCCGGGGGCACCTACAATGAGCAGTTCTTC. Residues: CAISAGGTYNEQFF.

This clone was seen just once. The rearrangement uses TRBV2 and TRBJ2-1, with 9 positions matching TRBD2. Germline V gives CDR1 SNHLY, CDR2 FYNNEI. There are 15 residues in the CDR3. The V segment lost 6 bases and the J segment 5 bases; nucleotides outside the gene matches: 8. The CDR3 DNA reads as TGTGCCAGCAGGTTAGCGGGAGCCCCCGACAATGAGCAGTTCTTC. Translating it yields CASRLAGAPDNEQFF.

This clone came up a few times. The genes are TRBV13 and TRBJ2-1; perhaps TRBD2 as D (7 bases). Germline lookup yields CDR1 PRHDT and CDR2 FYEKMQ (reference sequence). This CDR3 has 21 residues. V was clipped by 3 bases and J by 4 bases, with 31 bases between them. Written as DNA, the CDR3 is TGTGCCAGCAGCTTTAATCGTTTGCGGGACAACTTCCCCGGGGGGTACAATGAGCAGTTCTTC. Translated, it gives CASSFNRLRDNFPGGYNEQFF.

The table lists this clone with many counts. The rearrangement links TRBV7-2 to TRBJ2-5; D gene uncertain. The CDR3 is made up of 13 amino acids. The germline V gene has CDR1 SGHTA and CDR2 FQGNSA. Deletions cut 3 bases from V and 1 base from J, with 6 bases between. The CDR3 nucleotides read TGTGCCAGCAGCTTTATTAGCCAAGAGACCCAGTACTTC. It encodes CASSFISQETQYF.

The CDR3 DNA follows: TGTGCCATCAGTGATACTGCGGGACCGCGGAAACTGTTTTTT. As protein: CAISDTAGPRKLFF. J is TRBJ1-4 and V is TRBV10-3; the D gene is possibly TRBD1 (5 bases). Germline CDR1 is ENHRY and CDR2 is SYGVKD. Trimming pared 3 bases from V and 11 bases from J, leaving 16 bases between. The CDR3 length is 14 residues.

CDR3 coding DNA: TGTGCCAGCAGCACGCGACAGGGGGCAAGCGAGCAGTACTTC. This translates into CASSTRQGASEQYF. The rearrangement links TRBV7-9 to TRBJ2-7; 10 bases align to TRBD1. The J segment lost 6 bases and the V segment lost 5 bases, leaving 7 bases of the junction unmatched. Looked up from germline, CDR1 is SEHNR and CDR2 is FQNEAQ (reference sequence). This CDR3 has 14 residues.

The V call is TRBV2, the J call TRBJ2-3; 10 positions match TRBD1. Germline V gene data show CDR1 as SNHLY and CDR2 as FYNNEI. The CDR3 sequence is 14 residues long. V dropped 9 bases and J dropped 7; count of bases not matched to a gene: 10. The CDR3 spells CASGDRGYLNTQYF. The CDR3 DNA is TGTGCCAGTGGGGACAGGGGATACCTTAATACGCAGTATTTT.